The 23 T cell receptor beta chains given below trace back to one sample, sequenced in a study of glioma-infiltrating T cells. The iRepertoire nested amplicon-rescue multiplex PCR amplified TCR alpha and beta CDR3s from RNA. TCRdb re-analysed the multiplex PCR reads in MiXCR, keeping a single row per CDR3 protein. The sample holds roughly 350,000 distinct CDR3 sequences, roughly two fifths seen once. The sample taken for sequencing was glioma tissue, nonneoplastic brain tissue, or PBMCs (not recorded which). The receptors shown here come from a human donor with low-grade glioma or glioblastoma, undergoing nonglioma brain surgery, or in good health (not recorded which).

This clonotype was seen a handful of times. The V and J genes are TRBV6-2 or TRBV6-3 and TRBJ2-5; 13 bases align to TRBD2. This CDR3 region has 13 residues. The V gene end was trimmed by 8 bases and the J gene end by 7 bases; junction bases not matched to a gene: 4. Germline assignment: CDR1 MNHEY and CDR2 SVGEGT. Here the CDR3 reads CASRTSGSGTQYF. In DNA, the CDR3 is TGTGCCAGCCGGACTAGCGGGAGCGGGACCCAGTACTTC.

The CDR3 bases are TGTGCCAGCAGCTTAGCGCGAAACAGGGCAGGCGGGGAGCTGTTTTTT. Encoded protein: CASSLARNRAGGELFF. The V call is TRBV7-2, the J call TRBJ2-2, with a possible D match to TRBD1 (6 bases). The CDR3 runs 16 residues. The V end lost 0 bases, the J end lost 7 bases, and 15 bases lay between the germline ends. Germline assignment: CDR1 SGHTA and CDR2 FQGNSA.

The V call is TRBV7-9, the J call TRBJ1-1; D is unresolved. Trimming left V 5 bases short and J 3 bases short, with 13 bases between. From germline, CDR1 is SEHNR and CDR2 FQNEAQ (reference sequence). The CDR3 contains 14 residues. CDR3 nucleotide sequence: TGTGCCAGCAGCCCTGGGTTCCCCGACACTGAAGCTTTCTTT. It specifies CASSPGFPDTEAFF.

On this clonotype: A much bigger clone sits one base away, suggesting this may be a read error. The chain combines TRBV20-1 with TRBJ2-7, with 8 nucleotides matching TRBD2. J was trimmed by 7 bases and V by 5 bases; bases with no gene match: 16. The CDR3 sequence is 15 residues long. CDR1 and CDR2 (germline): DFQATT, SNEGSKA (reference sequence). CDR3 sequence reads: CSALPGLGDMNEQYF. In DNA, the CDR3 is TGCAGTGCTCTCCCGGGACTAGGTGACATGAATGAGCAGTACTTC.

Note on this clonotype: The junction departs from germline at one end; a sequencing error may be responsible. The CDR3 DNA follows: TGTGCCAGCAATTACAGGAGACGGAACACCGGGGAGCTGTTTTTT. This gives the protein CASNYRRRNTGELFF. The chain employs TRBV6-2 or TRBV6-3 and TRBJ2-2, with D possibly matching TRBD1 (5 bases). Germline-derived CDR1 and CDR2 are MNHEY and SVGEGT. The CDR3 runs 15 residues.

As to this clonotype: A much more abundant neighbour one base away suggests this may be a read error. The CDR3 loop reads CATSRDRRSGDTIYF. The CDR3 DNA is TGTGCCACCAGCAGAGACCGGCGCTCTGGAGACACCATATATTTT. The chain joins TRBV15 to TRBJ1-3, with no clear D. The CDR3 totals 15 residues. CDR1 is LNHNV, CDR2 YYDKDF, per germline (reference sequence).

CDR3 loop: CSVEESWTYEQYF. The DNA for the CDR3 is TGCAGCGTTGAAGAATCGTGGACCTACGAGCAGTACTTC. This chain connects TRBV29-1 to TRBJ2-7; D is undetermined. CDR1 is SQVTM, CDR2 ANQGSEA, per germline. V shed 0 bases and J shed 2 bases, with 8 bases lying between them. The CDR3 totals 13 residues.

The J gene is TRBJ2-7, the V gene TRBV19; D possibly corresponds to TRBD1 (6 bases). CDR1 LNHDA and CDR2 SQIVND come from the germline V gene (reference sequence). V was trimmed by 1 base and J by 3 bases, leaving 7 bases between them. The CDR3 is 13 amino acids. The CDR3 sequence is CASSIGTDYEQYF. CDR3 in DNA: TGTGCCAGTAGTATAGGGACAGACTACGAGCAGTACTTC.

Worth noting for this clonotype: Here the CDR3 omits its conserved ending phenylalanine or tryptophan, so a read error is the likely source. The CDR3 loop reads CASSELGTGVPGQYL. The CDR3 nucleotides are TGTGCCAGCAGTGAGTTGGGGACAGGCGTTCCCGGGCAGTACCTC. This chain joins TRBV2 and TRBJ2-7; 8 nucleotides align to TRBD1. Trimming at V came to 3 bases and at J to 9 bases, leaving 13 bases not matched to a gene. The length of the CDR3 is 15 residues. In germline, CDR1 is SNHLY, CDR2 FYNNEI.

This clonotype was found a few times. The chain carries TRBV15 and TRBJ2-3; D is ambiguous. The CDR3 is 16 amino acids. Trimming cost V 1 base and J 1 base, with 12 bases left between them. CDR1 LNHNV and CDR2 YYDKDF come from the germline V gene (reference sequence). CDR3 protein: CATSRVFLGGTDTQYF. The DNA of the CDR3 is TGTGCCACCAGCAGAGTCTTCCTTGGAGGCACAGATACGCAGTATTTT. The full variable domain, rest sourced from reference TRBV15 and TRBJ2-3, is DAMVIQNPRYQVTQFGKPVTLSCSQTLNHNVMYWYQQKSSQAPKLLFHYYDKDFNNEADTPDNFQSRRPNTSFCFLDIRSPGLGDTAMYLCATSRVFLGGTDTQYFGPGTRLTVL.

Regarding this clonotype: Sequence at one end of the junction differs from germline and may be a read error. CDR3 sequence reads: CASSLLTGAYVYTF. The CDR3 coding sequence is TGTGCCAGCAGCTTGCTGACAGGGGCCTATGTCTACACCTTC. V and J are TRBV7-9 and TRBJ1-2; 8 nucleotides agree with TRBD1. This CDR3 spans 14 amino acids. Per germline, CDR1 SEHNR and CDR2 FQNEAQ (reference sequence). Full variable domain (rest looked up from reference TRBV7-9 and TRBJ1-2): DTGVSQNPRHKITKRGQNVTFRCDPISEHNRLYWYRQTLGQGPEFLTYFQNEAQLEKSRLLSDRFSAERPKGSFSTLEIQRTEQGDSAMYLCASSLLTGAYVYTFGSGTRLTVV.

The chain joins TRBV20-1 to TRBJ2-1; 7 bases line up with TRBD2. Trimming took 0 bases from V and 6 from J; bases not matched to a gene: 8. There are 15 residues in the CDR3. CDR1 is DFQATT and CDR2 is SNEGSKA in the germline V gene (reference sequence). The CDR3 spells CSARDVASGINEQFF. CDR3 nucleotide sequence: TGCAGTGCTAGAGATGTGGCTAGCGGAATCAATGAGCAGTTCTTC.

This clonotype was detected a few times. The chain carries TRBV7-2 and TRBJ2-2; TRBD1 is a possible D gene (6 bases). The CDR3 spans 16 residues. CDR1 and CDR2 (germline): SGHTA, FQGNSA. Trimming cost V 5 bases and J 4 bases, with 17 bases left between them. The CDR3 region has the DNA TGTGCCAGCAGCCCCTTGTCAGGGGCCGTCACCGGGGAGCTGTTTTTT. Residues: CASSPLSGAVTGELFF. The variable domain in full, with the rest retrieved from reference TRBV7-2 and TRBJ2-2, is GAGVSQSPSNKVTEKGKDVELRCDPISGHTALYWYRQSLGQGLEFLIYFQGNSAPDKSGLPSDRFSAERTGGSVSTLTIQRTQQEDSAVYLCASSPLSGAVTGELFFGEGSRLTVL.

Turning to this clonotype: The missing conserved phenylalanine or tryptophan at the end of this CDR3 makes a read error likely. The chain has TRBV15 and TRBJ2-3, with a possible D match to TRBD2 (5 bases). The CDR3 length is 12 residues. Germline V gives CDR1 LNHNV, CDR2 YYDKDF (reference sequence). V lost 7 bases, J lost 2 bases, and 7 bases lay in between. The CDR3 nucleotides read TGTGCCACCAACGGGAACACAGATACGCAGTATCTT. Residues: CATNGNTDTQYL.

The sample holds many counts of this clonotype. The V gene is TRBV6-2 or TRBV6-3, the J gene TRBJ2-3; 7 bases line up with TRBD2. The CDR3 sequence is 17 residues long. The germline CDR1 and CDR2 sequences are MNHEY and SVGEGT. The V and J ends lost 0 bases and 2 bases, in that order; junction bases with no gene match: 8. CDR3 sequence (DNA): TGTGCCAGCAGTTACTCGATGCGCGGGAGTCACACAGATACGCAGTATTTT. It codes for CASSYSMRGSHTDTQYF.

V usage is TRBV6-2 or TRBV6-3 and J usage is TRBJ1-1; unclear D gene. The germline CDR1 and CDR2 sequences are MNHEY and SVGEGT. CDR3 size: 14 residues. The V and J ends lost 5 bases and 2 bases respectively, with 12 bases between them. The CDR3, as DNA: TGTGCCAGCAGTACCTGGGCCTCCAACACTGAAGCTTTCTTT. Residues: CASSTWASNTEAFF.

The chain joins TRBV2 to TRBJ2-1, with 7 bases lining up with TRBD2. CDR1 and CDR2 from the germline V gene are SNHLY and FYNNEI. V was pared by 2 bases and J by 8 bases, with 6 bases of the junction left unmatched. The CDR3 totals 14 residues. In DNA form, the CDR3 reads TGTGCCAGCAGTGAACTGGCGGGAGATGATGAGCAGTTCTTC. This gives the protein CASSELAGDDEQFF.

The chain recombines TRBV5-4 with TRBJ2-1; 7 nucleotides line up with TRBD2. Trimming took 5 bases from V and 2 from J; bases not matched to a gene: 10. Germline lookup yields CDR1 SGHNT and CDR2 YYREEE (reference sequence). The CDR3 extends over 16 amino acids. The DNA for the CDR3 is TGTGCCAGCAGGGGCAAGGCGGGAGAACCCTACAATGAGCAGTTCTTC. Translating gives CASRGKAGEPYNEQFF.

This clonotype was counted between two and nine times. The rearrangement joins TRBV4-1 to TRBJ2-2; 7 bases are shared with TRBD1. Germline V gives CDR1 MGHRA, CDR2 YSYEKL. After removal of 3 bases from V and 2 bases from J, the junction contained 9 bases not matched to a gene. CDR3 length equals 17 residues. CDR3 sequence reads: CASSHYLGQDNTGELFF. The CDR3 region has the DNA TGCGCCAGCAGCCACTACCTTGGACAGGATAACACCGGGGAGCTGTTTTTT.

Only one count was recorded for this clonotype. This chain's CDR3 is CASSFGASNSPLHF. In DNA, the CDR3 is TGTGCCAGCAGTTTCGGGGCCTCAAATTCACCCCTCCACTTT. V gene TRBV6-1 combines with J gene TRBJ1-6; D possibly corresponds to TRBD1 (5 bases). The V gene's germline CDR1 is MNHNS and CDR2 SASEGT. The CDR3 totals 14 residues. V was pared by 5 bases and J by 7 bases, with 12 bases between.

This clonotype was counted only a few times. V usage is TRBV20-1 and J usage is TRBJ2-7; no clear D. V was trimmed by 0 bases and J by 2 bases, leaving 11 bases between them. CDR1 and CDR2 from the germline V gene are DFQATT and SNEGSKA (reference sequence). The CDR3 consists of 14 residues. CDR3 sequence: CSARDPAVTYEQYF. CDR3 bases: TGCAGTGCTAGAGATCCCGCAGTAACCTACGAGCAGTACTTC.

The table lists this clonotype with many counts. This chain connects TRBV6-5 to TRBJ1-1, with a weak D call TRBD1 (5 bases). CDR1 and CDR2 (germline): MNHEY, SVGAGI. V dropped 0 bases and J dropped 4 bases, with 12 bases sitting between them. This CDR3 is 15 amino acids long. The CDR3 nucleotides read TGTGCCAGCAGTTACTCGACGGGGGTCGGCACTGAAGCTTTCTTT. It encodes CASSYSTGVGTEAFF.

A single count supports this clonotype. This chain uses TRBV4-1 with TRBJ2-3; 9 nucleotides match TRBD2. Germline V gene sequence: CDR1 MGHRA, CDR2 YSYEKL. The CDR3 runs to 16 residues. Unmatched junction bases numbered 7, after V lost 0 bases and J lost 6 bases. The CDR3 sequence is CASSQEGSGRPDTQYF. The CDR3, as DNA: TGCGCCAGCAGCCAAGAGGGCAGCGGGAGGCCCGATACGCAGTATTTT.